The next 9 T cell receptor beta chains were all read from a single sample in a study of OX40 agonist ivuxolimab in advanced cancers. Some clones are missing from TCRdb's copy, which holds only in-frame ones; the method was immunoSEQ multiplex PCR. This table holds approximately 10,000 clones, approximately 76% found once. The sample was CD4+ or CD8+ T cells sorted from blood, taken in a trial of the OX40 agonist ivuxolimab. The receptors here all came from an adult with an advanced solid tumor such as melanoma, head and neck, liver or kidney cancer.

The chain uses TRBV7-6 and TRBJ2-6; D gene unclear. The germline V gene encodes CDR1 SGHVS and CDR2 FNYEAQ. The CDR3 has 14 amino acids. V lost 4 bases and J lost 0, with 4 bases in between. CDR3 region: CASSSTSGANVLTF. CDR3 DNA sequence: TGTGCCAGCAGCTCAACCTCTGGGGCCAACGTCCTGACTTTC.

The chain links TRBV4-1 to TRBJ2-1; D is unclear. V was shortened by 0 bases and J by 8 bases, with 14 bases between the two germline ends. The CDR3 totals 15 residues. Germline assignment: CDR1 MGHRA and CDR2 YSYEKL. The CDR3 DNA reads as TGCGCCAGCAGCCAAGATCCCGCTAGAACCTATGAGCAGTTCTTC. Translated, it gives CASSQDPARTYEQFF.

The rearrangement joins TRBV7-9 to TRBJ2-1; no reliable D call. The germline V and J ends were trimmed by 1 base and 5 bases, with 9 bases remaining between them. There are 14 residues in the CDR3. Germline V gene data show CDR1 as SEHNR and CDR2 as FQNEAQ (reference sequence). This CDR3 reads CASSLEGRDNEQFF. As DNA, the CDR3 is TGTGCCAGCAGCTTAGAAGGCAGAGACAATGAGCAGTTCTTC.

The sample holds a few counts of this clone. This chain uses TRBV2 with TRBJ2-7; D may match TRBD1 or TRBD2 (5 bases each). V dropped 4 bases and J dropped 7 bases, with 8 bases sitting between them. CDR3 length: 11 amino acids. Germline-derived CDR1 and CDR2 are SNHLY and FYNNEI. CDR3: CASSGDAEQYF. The CDR3 nucleotides are TGTGCCAGCAGTGGGGACGCTGAGCAGTACTTC. Drawing the rest from reference TRBV2 and TRBJ2-7, the complete variable domain is EPEVTQTPSHQVTQMGQEVILRCVPISNHLYFYWYRQILGQKVEFLVSFYNNEISEKSEIFDDQFSVERPDGSNFTLKIRSTKLEDSAMYFCASSGDAEQYFGPGTRLTVT.

The V gene is TRBV10-3, the J gene TRBJ1-1; no reliable D call. The germline V and J ends were trimmed by 0 bases and 1 base, with 6 bases remaining between them. Germline values: CDR1 ENHRY, CDR2 SYGVKD. This CDR3 is built from 14 residues. CDR3 sequence reads: CAISESDPNTEAFF. For the CDR3, the DNA is TGTGCCATCAGTGAGTCGGACCCGAACACTGAAGCTTTCTTT.

This clone was seen only once. J is TRBJ2-2 and V is TRBV30, with TRBD1 matching 9 bases. CDR1 and CDR2 from the germline V gene are GTSNPN and SVGIG (reference sequence). J lost 6 bases, V lost 8 bases, and 13 bases had no gene match. The CDR3 is 15 amino acids. Here the CDR3 reads CAALAGTGRAGELFF. In DNA, the CDR3 is TGTGCCGCATTAGCTGGGACAGGGAGGGCCGGGGAGCTGTTTTTT.

V gene TRBV4-3 combines with J gene TRBJ2-1; 8 bases line up with TRBD1. After removal of 4 bases from V and 8 bases from J, the junction contained 10 bases not matched to a gene. CDR3 length: 15 amino acids. Germline values: CDR1 LGHNA, CDR2 YSLEER. The CDR3 DNA is TGCGCCAGCAGCCTACCGGCGACAGGGGTGGATGAGCAGTTCTTC. Amino acids: CASSLPATGVDEQFF.

J is TRBJ2-1 and V is TRBV7-9, with TRBD1 matching 10 bases. The CDR3 has 16 amino acids. Looked up from germline, CDR1 is SEHNR and CDR2 is FQNEAQ (reference sequence). J was trimmed by 7 bases and V by 5 bases; bases with no gene match: 11. This CDR3 reads CASSPPGTGAVNEQFF. The CDR3 DNA sequence: TGTGCCAGCAGCCCCCCCGGGACAGGGGCGGTGAATGAGCAGTTCTTC.

A remark on this clone: In the same sample, other DNA sequences code for this CDR3. The chain uses TRBV7-9 and TRBJ1-1; D possibly corresponds to TRBD1 (5 bases). The germline V gene encodes CDR1 SEHNR and CDR2 FQNEAQ (reference sequence). This CDR3 is built from 13 residues. Trimming cost V 4 bases and J 1 base, with 7 bases left between them. The CDR3 region has the DNA TGTGCCAGCAGCTCAGGACAGAACACTGAAGCTTTCTTT. It translates to CASSSGQNTEAFF.